The clone carrying this TCR beta chain is a singleton in its sample. The data are from a study of blood T cell repertoires in COVID-19. Background on the study: Acute and convalescent COVID-19 samples came from the United States, Italy and Spain. The cDNA or gDNA used as material had been derived from T cells, B-cell-depleted T cells, or PBMCs.

Original methodology: By means of reference gene primer amplification, nucleated cell counts were estimated. Here immunoSEQ multiplex PCR was the method, and the copy in TCRdb shows in-frame clones only, minus some. That table is the source of V, J and clone size, and D and trimming were worked out from the DNA. The sample shows about 55,000 clones, about nine tenths of them seen only once. This CDR3 is built from 13 residues. Looked up from germline, CDR1 is SGHDT and CDR2 is YYEEEE. V dropped 2 bases and J dropped 6 bases, with 8 bases sitting between them. The TCR sequence derives from an elderly man with acute or convalescent COVID-19. Sequenced sample: peripheral blood. This chain connects TRBV5-6 to TRBJ2-2; D is undetermined. The CDR3 DNA reads as TGTGCCAGCAGCTTTTCGAGAGCCGGGGAGCTGTTTTTT. Protein product: CASSFSRAGELFF.